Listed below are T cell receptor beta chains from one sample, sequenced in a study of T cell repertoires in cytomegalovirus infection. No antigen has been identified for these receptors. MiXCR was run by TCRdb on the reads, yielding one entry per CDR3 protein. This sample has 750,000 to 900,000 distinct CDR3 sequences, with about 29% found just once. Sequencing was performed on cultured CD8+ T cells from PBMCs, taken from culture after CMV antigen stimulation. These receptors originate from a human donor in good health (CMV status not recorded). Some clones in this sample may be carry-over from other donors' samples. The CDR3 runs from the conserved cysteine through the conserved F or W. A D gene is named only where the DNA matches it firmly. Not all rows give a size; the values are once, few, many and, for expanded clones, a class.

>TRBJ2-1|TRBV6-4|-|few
TGTGCCAGCAGTGACTTTGGGCCAAGCTCCTACAATGAGCAGTTCTTC
CASSDFGPSSYNEQFF
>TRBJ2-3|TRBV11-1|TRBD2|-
TGTGCCAGCAGCTTAGGGGCTAGCGGGGGGCCGGGAGATACGCAGTATTTT
CASSLGASGGPGDTQYF
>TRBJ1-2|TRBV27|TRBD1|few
TGTGCCAGCAGTTGGACAGGGCTAAGTGGCTACACCTTC
CASSWTGLSGYTF
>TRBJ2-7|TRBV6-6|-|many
TGTGCCAGCTCCCCCGCCGTTGGATCCTACGAGCAGTACTTC
CASSPAVGSYEQYF
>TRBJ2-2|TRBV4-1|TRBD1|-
TGCGCCAGCAGCCAAGATTGGGAGACAGGGGCGGCCGGGGAGCTGTTTTTT
CASSQDWETGAAGELFF
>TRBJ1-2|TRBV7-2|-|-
TGTGCCAGCAGTTCCTGGGGTGCAGGAAACTATGGCTACACCTTC
CASSSWGAGNYGYTF
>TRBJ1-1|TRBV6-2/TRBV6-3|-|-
TGTGCCAGCGGGAGAGGAGAAGCTTTCTTT
CASGRGEAFF
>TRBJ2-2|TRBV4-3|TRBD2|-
TGCGCCAGCAGTAGTGTTCGGGGGGAGTACACCGGGGAGCTGTTTTTT
CASSSVRGEYTGELFF
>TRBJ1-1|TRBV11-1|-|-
TGTGCCAGCAGCTTATTCCCTGAGGGCACTGAAGCTTTCTTT
CASSLFPEGTEAFF
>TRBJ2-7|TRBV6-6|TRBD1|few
TGTGCCAGCAGTCAACAGGGGAAGGTCTACGAGCAGTACTTC
CASSQQGKVYEQYF
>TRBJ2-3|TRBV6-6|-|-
TGTGCCAGCAGCCCTAATGAGGGGTCTAGCACAGATACGCAGTATTTT
CASSPNEGSSTDTQYF
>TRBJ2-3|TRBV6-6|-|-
TGTGCCAGCAGTGAGACACCCGCCTTCCAACTCCCCACAGATACGCAGTATTTT
CASSETPAFQLPTDTQYF
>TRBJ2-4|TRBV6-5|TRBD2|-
TGTGCCAGCAGTTTCCCGGGACTAGCGGGGGCCGGGACCAAAAACATTCAGTACTTC
CASSFPGLAGAGTKNIQYF
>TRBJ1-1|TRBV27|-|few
TGTGCCAGCGCGGGGGGGTCTTATACTGAAGCTTTCTTT
CASAGGSYTEAFF
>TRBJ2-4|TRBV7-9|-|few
TGTGCCAGCAGCTCAGTGGGGGGCGCCGCCAAAAACATTCAGTACTTC
CASSSVGGAAKNIQYF
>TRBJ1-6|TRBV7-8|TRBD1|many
TGTGCCAGCAGCCCCAGCCGGGACAGGGCGTCACCCCTCCACTTT
CASSPSRDRASPLHF